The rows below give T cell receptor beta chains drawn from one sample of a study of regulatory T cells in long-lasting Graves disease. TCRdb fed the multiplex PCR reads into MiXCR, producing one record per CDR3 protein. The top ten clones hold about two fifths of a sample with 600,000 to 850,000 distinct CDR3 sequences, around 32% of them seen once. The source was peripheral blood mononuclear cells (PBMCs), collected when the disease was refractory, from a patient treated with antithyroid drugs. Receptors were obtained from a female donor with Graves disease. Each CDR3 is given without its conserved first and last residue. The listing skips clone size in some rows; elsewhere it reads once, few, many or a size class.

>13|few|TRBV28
AGRGTGQGSYEQH
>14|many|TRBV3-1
ASSYFSDAENTEAF
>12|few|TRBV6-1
ASSNSGTVEKLF
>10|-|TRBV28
ASSLREWGQY
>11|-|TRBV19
ASSIGLREKLF
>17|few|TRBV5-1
ASSLEVVGQHTLNTEAF
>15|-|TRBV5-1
ASKPRFIPSTDTEAF
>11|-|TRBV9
ASSTRVSDTQY
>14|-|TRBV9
ASSQPPSGHYNEQF
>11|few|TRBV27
ASTWGPGTEAF
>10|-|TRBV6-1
ASSRTSREQY
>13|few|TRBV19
ASRGTGANTGELF
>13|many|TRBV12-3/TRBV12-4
ASSPLWRGNSPLH
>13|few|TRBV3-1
ASSHGGGGSSPLH
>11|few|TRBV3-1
ASSPRGLWVLH
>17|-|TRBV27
ASSLRPGTSERVVGELF
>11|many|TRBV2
ASGGGGRTEAF
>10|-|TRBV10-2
ASRDYPYEQY
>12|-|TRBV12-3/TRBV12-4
ASQSGAQLYGYT
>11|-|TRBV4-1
ASSQEPPYEQY
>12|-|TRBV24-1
ATGRGAGDQPQH
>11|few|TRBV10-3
AISGGQGETQY
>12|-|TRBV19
ASSSSGRAHEQY
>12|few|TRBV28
ASTPPWGGHEQY
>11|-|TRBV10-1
ASSPGIMGTQY
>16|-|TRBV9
ASSVEGRVGSVRETQY
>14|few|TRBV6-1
ASRPGQGARVQPQH
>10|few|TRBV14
ASSQDMYEQY
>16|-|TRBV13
ASSFLQAGLSPTGELF
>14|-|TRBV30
AWSYPGQGAPYGYT
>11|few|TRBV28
ASRPTGDTEAF
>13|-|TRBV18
ASSPEDTSNQPQH
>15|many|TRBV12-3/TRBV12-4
ASSHGQGAYSNQPQH
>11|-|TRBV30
AWFGRSNYGYT
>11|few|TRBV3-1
ASSQGRYYGYT
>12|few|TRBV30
AWSVIQGLDGYT
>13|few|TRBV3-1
ASSQRTFAGDIQY
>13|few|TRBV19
ATYSNAGGLRTQY
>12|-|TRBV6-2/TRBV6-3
ASSYLGGGEGYT
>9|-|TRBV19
ASSRHRKAF
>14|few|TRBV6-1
ASSEGDRVSGNTIY
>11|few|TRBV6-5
ASSYQQHYEQY
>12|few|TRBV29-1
SVNVRQGAVGYT
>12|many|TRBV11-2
ASSLDQRSTEAF
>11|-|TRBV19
ASFQGWNQPQH
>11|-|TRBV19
ASRTGNNSPLH
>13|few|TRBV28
ASSLNLGVNSPLH
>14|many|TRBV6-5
ASSYGAGPLNTEAF
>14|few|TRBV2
ASSEEGPFRPMGAF
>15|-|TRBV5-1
ASSAAGAGGIGNTIY
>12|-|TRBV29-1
SVDMGQGAGKLF
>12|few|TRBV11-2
ASSLRAGTGELF
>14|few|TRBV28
ASSSSGPSTNQPQH
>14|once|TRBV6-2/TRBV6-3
ASLPLGRETNEKLF
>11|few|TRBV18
ASSPGLNEKLF